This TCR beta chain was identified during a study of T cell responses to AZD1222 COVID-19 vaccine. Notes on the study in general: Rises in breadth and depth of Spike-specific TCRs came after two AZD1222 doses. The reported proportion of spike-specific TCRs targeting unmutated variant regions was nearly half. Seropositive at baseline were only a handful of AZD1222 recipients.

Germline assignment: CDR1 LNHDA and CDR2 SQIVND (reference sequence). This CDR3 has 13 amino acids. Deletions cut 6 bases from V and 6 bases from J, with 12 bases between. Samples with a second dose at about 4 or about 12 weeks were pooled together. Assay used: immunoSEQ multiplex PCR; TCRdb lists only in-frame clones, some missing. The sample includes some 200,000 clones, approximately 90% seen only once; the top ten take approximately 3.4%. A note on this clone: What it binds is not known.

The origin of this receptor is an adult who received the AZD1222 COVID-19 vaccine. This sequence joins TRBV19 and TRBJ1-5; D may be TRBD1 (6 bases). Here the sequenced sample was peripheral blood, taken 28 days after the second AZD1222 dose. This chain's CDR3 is CASRWVRGQPQHF. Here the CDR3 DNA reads TGTGCCAGTAGATGGGTCAGGGGTCAGCCCCAGCATTTT.